This TCR beta chain stems from a study of type 1 and type 2 diabetes patients. As for the study in general: Samples came from type 1 diabetic, type 2 diabetic or nondiabetic people, recruited in China.

Genomic DNA was the PCR template. Multiplex PCR with 30 forward and 13 reverse primers amplified the TCR beta CDR3. TCRdb reprocessed the multiplex PCR reads via MiXCR and lists one record per CDR3 protein. The sample lists about 270,000 distinct CDR3 sequences; around 47% were seen once. Study-wide results and caveats: Some HECs seen only in T1D might also appear in more T2D or control samples. Type 2 diabetes and control samples shared highly correlated V and J usage, averaging around 0.97.

The CDR3 consists of 14 residues. Germline V CDR1 and CDR2: MGHDK, SYGVNS. Trimming took 6 bases from V and 9 from J, leaving 15 bases between them. As to this clonotype: The antigen remains unidentified.

The receptor was derived from a man aged 18 to 30 with type 2 diabetes. Sample: peripheral blood mononuclear cells (PBMCs). This rearrangement joins TRBV25-1 to TRBJ1-6; D not certain. CDR3 loop: CASSYTNAASPLHF. CDR3 sequence (DNA): TGTGCCAGCAGCTACACTAATGCGGCTTCACCCCTCCACTTT.